This T cell receptor (beta chain) was identified during a study of early T cells in non-severe SARS-CoV-2 infection. Study-wide findings and caveats: Sequences matched to VDJdb favored anti-spike CD8 responses, while private and CD4 specificities were missed.

This clonotype was detected many times. Its antigen remains unknown. CDR1 and CDR2 from the germline V gene are MDHEN and SYDVKM. CDR3 length: 14 amino acids. Trimming cost V 7 bases and J 5 bases, with 14 bases left between them. The TCR library protocol attached unique molecular identifiers to the individual cDNA molecules. TCRdb processed the 5' RACE reads anew with MiXCR; each CDR3 protein has one entry. The table includes more than 65,000 distinct CDR3 sequences, over 10% detected once. Sequencing was performed on whole blood. V is TRBV28 and J is TRBJ1-4; a possible D gene is TRBD1 (5 bases). The sequence was collected from an adult who was a healthcare worker with PCR-confirmed SARS-CoV-2 infection or an uninfected control (not recorded which). CDR3: CASNGGRGNEKLFF. The CDR3 DNA sequence: TGTGCCAGCAATGGGGGACGGGGGAATGAAAAACTGTTTTTT.